Presented here are 7 T cell receptor beta chains from one specimen sequenced in a study of T cells in Graves' hyperthyroidism and ophthalmopathy. RNA transcripts served as the template for amplifying TCR beta CDR3 regions. TCR CDR3 regions were first amplified by RT-PCR with HTBI primers. MiXCR, run by TCRdb on the multiplex PCR reads, gives a single entry per CDR3 protein. In the table there are nearly 750,000 distinct CDR3 sequences, around 40% of which are singletons. The specimen was blood. These receptor sequences come from a woman in her 40s with Graves' hyperthyroidism.

Note on this clonotype: It is unclear where the CDR3 begins or ends on the DNA, so no DNA is shown, and the CDR3 is as TCRdb lists it. This sequence joins TRBV25-1 and TRBJ2-7; TRBD1 reflects the table's D call only, with no check against the DNA. CDR1 is MGHDK and CDR2 is SYGVNS in the germline V gene. The CDR3 spans 18 residues, counting both ends. This chain's CDR3 is CASSEYSWGQGSSYEQCF.

A few counts support this clonotype. V and J are TRBV9 and TRBJ1-3; D unclear. Between the trimmed V and J ends, which lost 0 bases and 4 bases, there was a span of 11 bases. The V gene's germline CDR1 is SGDLS and CDR2 YYNGEE. The CDR3 runs 15 residues. Here the CDR3 DNA reads TGTGCCAGCAGCGTAGACCAAGGCAGGGGAAACACCATATATTTT. Its protein product is CASSVDQGRGNTIYF.

This clonotype was seen at least ten times. This rearrangement joins TRBV6-6 to TRBJ2-6, with D unresolved. Germline V gene sequence: CDR1 MNHNY, CDR2 SVGAGI (reference sequence). Trimming removed 0 bases at V and 0 bases at J, with 9 bases between. The CDR3 length is 17 residues. CDR3 in DNA: TGTGCCAGCAGTTACTCAGGTTCAGCCTCTGGGGCCAACGTCCTGACTTTC. Protein: CASSYSGSASGANVLTF.

A word on this clonotype: This may come from a read error, since a much larger clone is one base off. The V and J genes are TRBV2 and TRBJ2-5, with D possibly TRBD2 on 5 matching bases. The CDR3 spans 15 residues. Trimming shortened V by 6 bases and J by 5 bases, and 19 bases separated the two germline ends. Looked up from germline, CDR1 is SNHLY and CDR2 is FYNNEI. The CDR3 DNA follows: TGTGCCAGCAGCCAAGATAGCGCCAGGCGGGAGACCCAGTACTTC. Its translation: CASSQDSARRETQYF.

The rearrangement links TRBV6-5 to TRBJ1-5; D is perhaps TRBD1 (5 bases). V was trimmed by 2 bases and J by 8 bases, leaving 10 bases between them. Germline assignment: CDR1 MNHEY and CDR2 SVGAGI. The CDR3 contains 13 residues. The CDR3 region is CASSYRGTEPQHF. The CDR3 DNA is TGTGCCAGCAGTTACAGGGGAACGGAGCCCCAGCATTTT.

A few counts support this clonotype. V and J are TRBV9 and TRBJ1-5, with D uncertain. The CDR3 extends over 13 amino acids. Germline CDR1 reads SGDLS; CDR2 reads YYNGEE. V was clipped by 2 bases and J by 9 bases, with 12 bases between them. CDR3 sequence (DNA): TGTGCCAGCAGCGTCAGCTCAGGATCGCCCCAGCATTTT. Translating gives CASSVSSGSPQHF.

The chain uses TRBV20-1 and TRBJ1-2; maybe TRBD1 (6 bases). CDR3 length equals 15 residues. V was shortened by 5 bases and J by 2 bases, with 18 bases between the two germline ends. Looked up from germline, CDR1 is DFQATT and CDR2 is SNEGSKA (reference sequence). The CDR3 loop is CSAEGAGAPNYGYTF. CDR3 DNA sequence: TGCAGTGCTGAAGGGGCAGGGGCCCCCAACTATGGCTACACCTTC.